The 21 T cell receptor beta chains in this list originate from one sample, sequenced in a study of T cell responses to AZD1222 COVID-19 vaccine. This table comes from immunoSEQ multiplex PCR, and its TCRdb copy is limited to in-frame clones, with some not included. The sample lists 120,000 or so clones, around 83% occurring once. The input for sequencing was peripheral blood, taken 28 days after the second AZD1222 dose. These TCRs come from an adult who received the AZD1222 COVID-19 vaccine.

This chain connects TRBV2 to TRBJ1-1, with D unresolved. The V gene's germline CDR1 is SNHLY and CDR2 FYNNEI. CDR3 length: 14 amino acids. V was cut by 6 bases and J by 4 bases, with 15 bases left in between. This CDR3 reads CASSALGSGTEAFF. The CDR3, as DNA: TGTGCCAGCAGCGCGTTGGGCTCAGGCACTGAAGCTTTCTTT. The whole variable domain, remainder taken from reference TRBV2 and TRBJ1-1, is EPEVTQTPSHQVTQMGQEVILRCVPISNHLYFYWYRQILGQKVEFLVSFYNNEISEKSEIFDDQFSVERPDGSNFTLKIRSTKLEDSAMYFCASSALGSGTEAFFGQGTRLTVV.

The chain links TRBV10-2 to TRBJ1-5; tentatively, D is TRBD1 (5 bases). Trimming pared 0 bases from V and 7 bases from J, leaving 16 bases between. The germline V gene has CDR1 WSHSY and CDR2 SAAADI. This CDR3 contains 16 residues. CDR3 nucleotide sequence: TGCGCCAGCAGTGAGTCAAGGACAAGTGGGAAACAGCCCCAGCATTTT. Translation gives CASSESRTSGKQPQHF.

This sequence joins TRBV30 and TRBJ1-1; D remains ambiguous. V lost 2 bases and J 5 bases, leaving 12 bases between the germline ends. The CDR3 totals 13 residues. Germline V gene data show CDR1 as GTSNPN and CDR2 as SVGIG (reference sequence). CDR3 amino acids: CAWSLNGGTEAFF. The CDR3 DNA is TGTGCCTGGAGTCTGAATGGAGGGACTGAAGCTTTCTTT.

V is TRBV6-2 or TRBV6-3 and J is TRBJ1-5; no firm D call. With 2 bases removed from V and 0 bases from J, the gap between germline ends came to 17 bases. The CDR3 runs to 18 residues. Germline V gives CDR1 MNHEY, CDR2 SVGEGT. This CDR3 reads CASSYLPDKAYSNQPQHF. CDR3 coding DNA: TGTGCCAGCAGTTACCTTCCCGACAAAGCCTATAGCAATCAGCCCCAGCATTTT.

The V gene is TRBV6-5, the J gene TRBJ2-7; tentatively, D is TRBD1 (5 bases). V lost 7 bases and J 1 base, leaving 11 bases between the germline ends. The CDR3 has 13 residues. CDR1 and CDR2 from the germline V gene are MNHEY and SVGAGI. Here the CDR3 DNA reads TGTGCCAGCACCGCCGGACAATCCTACGAGCAGTACTTC. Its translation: CASTAGQSYEQYF.

CDR3 DNA: TGTGCCTGGAGTGTTGTGGACAGGGTCTTCAACGTCCTGACTTTC. It is translated as CAWSVVDRVFNVLTF. This chain links TRBV30 with TRBJ2-6; 8 bases are shared with TRBD1. J gave up 9 bases and V 0 bases, and 7 bases lay outside the gene matches. From germline, CDR1 is GTSNPN and CDR2 SVGIG (reference sequence). The CDR3 is made up of 15 amino acids. Filled out from reference TRBV30 and TRBJ2-6, the complete variable domain reads SQTIHQWPATLVQPVGSPLSLECTVEGTSNPNLYWYRQAAGRGLQLLFYSVGIGQISSEVPQNLSASRPQDRQFILSSKKLLLSDSGFYLCAWSVVDRVFNVLTFGAGSRLTVL.

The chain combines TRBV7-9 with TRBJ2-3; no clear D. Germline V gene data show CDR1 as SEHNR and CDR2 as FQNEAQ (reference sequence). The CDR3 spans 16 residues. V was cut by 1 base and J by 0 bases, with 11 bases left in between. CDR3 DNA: TGTGCCAGCAGCTTAGTAACATCCCGTAGCACAGATACGCAGTATTTT. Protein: CASSLVTSRSTDTQYF. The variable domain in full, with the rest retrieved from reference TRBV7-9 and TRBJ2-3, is DTGVSQNPRHKITKRGQNVTFRCDPISEHNRLYWYRQTLGQGPEFLTYFQNEAQLEKSRLLSDRFSAERPKGSFSTLEIQRTEQGDSAMYLCASSLVTSRSTDTQYFGPGTRLTVL.

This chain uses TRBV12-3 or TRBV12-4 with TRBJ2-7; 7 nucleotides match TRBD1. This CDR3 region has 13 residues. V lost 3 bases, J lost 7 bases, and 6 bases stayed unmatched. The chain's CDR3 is CASSFTGAVEQYF. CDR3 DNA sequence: TGTGCCAGCAGTTTTACAGGGGCGGTTGAGCAGTACTTC.

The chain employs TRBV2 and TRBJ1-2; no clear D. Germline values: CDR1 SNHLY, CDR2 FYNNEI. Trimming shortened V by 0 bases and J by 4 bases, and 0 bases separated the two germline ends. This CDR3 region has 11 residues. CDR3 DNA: TGTGCCAGCAGTGAAGCCTATGGCTACACCTTC. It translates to CASSEAYGYTF. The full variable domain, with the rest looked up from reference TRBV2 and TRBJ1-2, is EPEVTQTPSHQVTQMGQEVILRCVPISNHLYFYWYRQILGQKVEFLVSFYNNEISEKSEIFDDQFSVERPDGSNFTLKIRSTKLEDSAMYFCASSEAYGYTFGSGTRLTVV.

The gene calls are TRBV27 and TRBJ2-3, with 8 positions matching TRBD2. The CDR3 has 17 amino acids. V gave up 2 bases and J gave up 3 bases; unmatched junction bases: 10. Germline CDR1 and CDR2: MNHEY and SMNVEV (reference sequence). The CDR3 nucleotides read TGTGCCAGCAGTTTAAAGGGATCGGGACTAGGTACAGATACGCAGTATTTT. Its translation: CASSLKGSGLGTDTQYF.

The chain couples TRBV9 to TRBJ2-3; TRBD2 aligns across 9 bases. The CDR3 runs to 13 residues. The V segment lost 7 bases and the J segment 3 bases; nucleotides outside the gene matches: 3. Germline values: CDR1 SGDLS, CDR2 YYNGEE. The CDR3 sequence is CASGLARTDTQYF. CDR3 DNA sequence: TGTGCCAGCGGACTAGCGAGGACAGATACGCAGTATTTT.

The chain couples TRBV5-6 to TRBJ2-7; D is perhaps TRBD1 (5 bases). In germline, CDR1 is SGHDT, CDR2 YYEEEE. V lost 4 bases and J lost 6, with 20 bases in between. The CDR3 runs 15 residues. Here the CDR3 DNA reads TGTGCCAGCAGCCGTTCGAAGGGGATAGCCGGCGAGCAGTACTTC. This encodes CASSRSKGIAGEQYF.

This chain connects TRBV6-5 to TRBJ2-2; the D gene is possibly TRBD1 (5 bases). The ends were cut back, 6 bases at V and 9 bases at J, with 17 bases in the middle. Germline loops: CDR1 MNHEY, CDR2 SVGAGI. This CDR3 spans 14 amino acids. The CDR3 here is CASSRQGERRELFF. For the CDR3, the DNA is TGTGCCAGCAGCCGGCAGGGTGAGAGGCGGGAGCTGTTTTTT.

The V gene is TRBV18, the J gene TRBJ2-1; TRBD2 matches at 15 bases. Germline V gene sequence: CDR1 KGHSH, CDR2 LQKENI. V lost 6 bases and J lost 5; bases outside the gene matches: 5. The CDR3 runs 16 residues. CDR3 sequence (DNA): TGTGCCAGCTCCCAACGGACTAGCGGGGGGGACAATGAGCAGTTCTTC. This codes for CASSQRTSGGDNEQFF.

The CDR3: CASSLVSVNTEAFF. As DNA, the CDR3 is TGCGCCAGCAGCTTGGTTTCAGTGAACACTGAAGCTTTCTTT. The chain has TRBV5-1 and TRBJ1-1; D gene unclear. V was trimmed by 0 bases and J by 0 bases, leaving 6 bases between them. This CDR3 has 14 amino acids. Looked up from germline, CDR1 is SGHRS and CDR2 is YFSETQ.

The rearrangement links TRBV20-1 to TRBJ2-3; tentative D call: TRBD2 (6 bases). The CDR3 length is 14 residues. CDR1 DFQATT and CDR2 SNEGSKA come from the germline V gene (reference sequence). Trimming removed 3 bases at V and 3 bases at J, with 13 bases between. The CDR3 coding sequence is TGCAGTGCTAGTTACCAGGGAGGTACAGATACGCAGTATTTT. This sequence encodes CSASYQGGTDTQYF.

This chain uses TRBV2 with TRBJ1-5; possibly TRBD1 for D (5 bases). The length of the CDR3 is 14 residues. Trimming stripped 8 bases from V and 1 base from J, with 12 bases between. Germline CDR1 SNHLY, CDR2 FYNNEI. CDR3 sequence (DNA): TGTGCCAGCGGGGCCTCACGGAGCAATCAGCCCCAGCATTTT. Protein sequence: CASGASRSNQPQHF. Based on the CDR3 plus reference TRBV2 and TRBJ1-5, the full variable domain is EPEVTQTPSHQVTQMGQEVILRCVPISNHLYFYWYRQILGQKVEFLVSFYNNEISEKSEIFDDQFSVERPDGSNFTLKIRSTKLEDSAMYFCASGASRSNQPQHFGDGTRLSIL.

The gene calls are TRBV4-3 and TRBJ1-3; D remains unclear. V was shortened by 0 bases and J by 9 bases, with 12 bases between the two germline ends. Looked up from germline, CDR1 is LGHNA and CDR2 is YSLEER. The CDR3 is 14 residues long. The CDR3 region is CASSQESVLGTIYF. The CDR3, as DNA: TGCGCCAGCAGCCAAGAGTCGGTTTTAGGCACCATATATTTT.

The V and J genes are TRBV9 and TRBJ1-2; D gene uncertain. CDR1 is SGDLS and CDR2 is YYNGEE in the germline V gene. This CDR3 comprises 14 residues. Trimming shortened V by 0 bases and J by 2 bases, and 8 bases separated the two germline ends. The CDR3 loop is CASSVAPGNYGYTF. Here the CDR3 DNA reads TGTGCCAGCAGCGTAGCTCCGGGAAACTATGGCTACACCTTC.

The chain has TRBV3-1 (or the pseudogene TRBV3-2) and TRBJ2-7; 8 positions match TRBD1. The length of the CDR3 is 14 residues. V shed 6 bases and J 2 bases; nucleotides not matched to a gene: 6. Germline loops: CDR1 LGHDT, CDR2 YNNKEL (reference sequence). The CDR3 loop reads CASRPGTGTYEQYF. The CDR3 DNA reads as TGTGCCAGCAGACCCGGGACAGGAACCTACGAGCAGTACTTC.

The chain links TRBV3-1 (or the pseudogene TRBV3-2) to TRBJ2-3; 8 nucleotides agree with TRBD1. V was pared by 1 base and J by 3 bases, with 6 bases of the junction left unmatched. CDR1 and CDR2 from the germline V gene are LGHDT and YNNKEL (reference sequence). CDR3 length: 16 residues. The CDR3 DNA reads TGTGCCAGCAGCCAAGGGTGGGACAGGCCTACAGATACGCAGTATTTT. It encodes CASSQGWDRPTDTQYF.